The 27 T cell receptor beta chains given below trace back to one sample, sequenced in a study of blood T cell repertoires in COVID-19. The repertoire was sequenced with immunoSEQ multiplex PCR; TCRdb's copy has only in-frame clones and lacks some. The sample yields roughly 290,000 clones, approximately 85% seen once. The sequencing input was PBMCs or T cells enriched from blood (not recorded which). These TCRs come from a man aged 30-40 years who had recovered from COVID-19.

This chain joins TRBV19 and TRBJ1-2; a possible D gene is TRBD1 (5 bases). Germline CDR1 LNHDA, CDR2 SQIVND (reference sequence). The ends were cut back, 6 bases at V and 4 bases at J, with 15 bases in the middle. This CDR3 is built from 14 residues. CDR3: CASRLEGRLYGYTF. The CDR3 bases are TGTGCCAGTAGGCTGGAGGGACGGCTCTATGGCTACACCTTC.

This clone occurred once. The genes are TRBV30 and TRBJ1-3, with 7 bases aligning to TRBD1. The germline CDR1 and CDR2 sequences are GTSNPN and SVGIG (reference sequence). Germline trimming cut 4 bases from V and 9 bases from J; bases unmatched to any gene: 9. This CDR3 contains 13 residues. The CDR3 nucleotides read TGTGCCTGGACCCGACAGGGAGGACTCACCATATATTTT. Amino acids: CAWTRQGGLTIYF.

The V gene is TRBV5-6, the J gene TRBJ1-4; 10 bases are a match to TRBD1. Germline assignment: CDR1 SGHDT and CDR2 YYEEEE. The CDR3 has 15 amino acids. V was clipped by 0 bases and J by 7 bases; unmatched bases: 3. Written as DNA, the CDR3 is TGTGCCAGCAGCTTGGGACAGGGGGCGCCTGAAAAACTGTTTTTT. It yields the protein CASSLGQGAPEKLFF.

The rearrangement uses TRBV9 and TRBJ2-1; possibly TRBD2 for D (5 bases). Germline-derived CDR1 and CDR2 are SGDLS and YYNGEE. V lost 0 bases and J 3 bases, leaving 10 bases between the germline ends. The CDR3 covers 15 residues. The CDR3: CASSVGASSYNEQFF. The DNA for the CDR3 is TGTGCCAGCAGCGTAGGGGCTAGCAGCTACAATGAGCAGTTCTTC.

The rearrangement joins TRBV2 to TRBJ2-5; 7 bases align to TRBD2. The CDR3 contains 10 residues. The germline gives CDR1 SNHLY, CDR2 FYNNEI. The V segment lost 9 bases and the J segment 5 bases; nucleotides outside the gene matches: 0. The CDR3 nucleotides read TGTGCCAGGGGGGGGGAGACCCAGTACTTC. This gives the protein CARGGETQYF.

The V and J genes are TRBV10-1 and TRBJ2-6, with 8 bases that match TRBD1. CDR1 WNHNN and CDR2 SYGVQD come from the germline V gene (reference sequence). The junction had 2 bases not matched to a gene; V was cut back by 3 bases and J by 1 base. There are 16 residues in the CDR3. CDR3 region: CASSEGQGSGANVLTF. The CDR3 bases are TGCGCCAGCAGTGAAGGACAGGGTTCTGGGGCCAACGTCCTGACTTTC.

V gene TRBV6-6 combines with J gene TRBJ2-1; 9 bases map to TRBD2. This CDR3 is 15 amino acids long. The V gene's germline CDR1 is MNHNY and CDR2 SVGAGI (reference sequence). V shed 6 bases and J 1 base; nucleotides not matched to a gene: 4. CDR3 sequence reads: CASSTSGGSYNEQFF. The CDR3, as DNA: TGTGCCAGCAGCACAAGCGGGGGGTCCTACAATGAGCAGTTCTTC.

V gene TRBV9 combines with J gene TRBJ1-3; maybe TRBD1 (5 bases). Per germline, CDR1 SGDLS and CDR2 YYNGEE. The CDR3 length is 15 residues. V gave up 3 bases and J gave up 1 base, with 11 bases separating them. The CDR3 is CASSGLQGSGNTIYF. CDR3 coding DNA: TGTGCCAGCAGCGGCCTTCAGGGATCTGGAAACACCATATATTTT.

The chain has TRBV9 and TRBJ2-5, with TRBD2 identical over 8 bases. This CDR3 is built from 15 residues. V lost 5 bases and J lost 1; bases outside the gene matches: 7. CDR1 is SGDLS and CDR2 is YYNGEE in the germline V gene. CDR3 region: CASSTYSGAQETQYF. The CDR3 nucleotides are TGTGCCAGCAGTACTTATAGCGGGGCCCAAGAGACCCAGTACTTC.

The chain uses TRBV5-1 and TRBJ2-2, with 12 bases identical to TRBD2. With 4 bases clipped from V and 5 bases from J, the junction kept 3 bases outside the gene matches. Germline CDR1 reads SGHRS; CDR2 reads YFSETQ. This CDR3 spans 15 amino acids. CDR3 in amino acids: CASSPLAGGTGELFF. The CDR3 DNA sequence: TGCGCCAGCAGCCCACTAGCGGGGGGAACCGGGGAGCTGTTTTTT. The full variable domain, in which reference TRBV5-1 and TRBJ2-2 provide the parts outside the CDR3, is KAGVTQTPRYLIKTRGQQVTLSCSPISGHRSVSWYQQTPGQGLQFLFEYFSETQRNKGNFPGRFSGRQFSNSRSEMNVSTLELGDSALYLCASSPLAGGTGELFFGEGSRLTVL.

The chain combines TRBV19 with TRBJ2-5; D is possibly TRBD1 (6 bases). The V gene lost 5 bases and the J gene lost 5 bases, with 9 bases spanning the gap. The CDR3 is 12 amino acids. The germline V gene encodes CDR1 LNHDA and CDR2 SQIVND (reference sequence). The CDR3 nucleotides are TGTGCCAGTAGTGGGGGCAAGGAGACCCAGTACTTC. It codes for CASSGGKETQYF.

In its sample, this clone was seen a few times. The gene calls are TRBV6-4 and TRBJ1-4; D unresolved. CDR1 is MRHNA and CDR2 is SNTAGT in the germline V gene. The CDR3 runs 13 residues. Trimming stripped 6 bases from V and 4 bases from J, with 9 bases between. The CDR3 DNA is TGTGCCAGCAGCGCAGAATATAATGAAAAACTGTTTTTT. Its translation: CASSAEYNEKLFF.

The genes are TRBV27 and TRBJ2-7, with 8 bases fitting TRBD1. Trimming at V came to 0 bases and at J to 0 bases, leaving 13 bases not matched to a gene. Germline V gene sequence: CDR1 MNHEY, CDR2 SMNVEV (reference sequence). This CDR3 has 19 residues. The CDR3 is CASSLSYRGSPLASYEQYF. The CDR3 nucleotides read TGTGCCAGCAGTTTATCCTACAGGGGGAGTCCCCTCGCCTCCTACGAGCAGTACTTC.

The V gene is TRBV4-3, the J gene TRBJ2-5, with a weak D call TRBD1 (6 bases). This CDR3 region has 16 residues. Trimming took off 4 bases at V and 0 bases at J, with 15 bases between the two ends. Germline values: CDR1 LGHNA, CDR2 YSLEER. This chain's CDR3 is CASSRTLQGYQETQYF. CDR3 sequence (DNA): TGCGCCAGCAGCCGGACGCTACAGGGATACCAAGAGACCCAGTACTTC.

Comments on this clone: This specimen includes other DNA sequences encoding the same CDR3. V and J are TRBV5-1 and TRBJ1-2, with D perhaps matching TRBD1 (5 bases). This CDR3 spans 15 amino acids. V was cut by 1 base and J by 1 base, with 11 bases left in between. CDR1 is SGHRS and CDR2 is YFSETQ in the germline V gene. In nucleotides, the CDR3 is TGCGCCAGCAGCTTGACAGGAGCAAGTAACTATGGCTACACCTTC. Its protein product is CASSLTGASNYGYTF.

This clone was counted at least ten times. This rearrangement joins TRBV4-2 to TRBJ2-7; D possibly corresponds to TRBD2 (5 bases). V lost 0 bases and J 7 bases, leaving 22 bases between the germline ends. CDR3 length equals 17 residues. The V gene's germline CDR1 is LGHNA and CDR2 YNFKEQ. DNA of the CDR3: TGTGCCAGCAGCCAAGAAAGTACTAGATTCGCCGCTTTTGAGCAGTACTTC. It codes for CASSQESTRFAAFEQYF.

The CDR3 DNA reads TGTGCCAGTAGTGGACTAGCGGGGGGGCCGTCAGATACGCAGTATTTT. It is translated as CASSGLAGGPSDTQYF. The V and J genes are TRBV19 and TRBJ2-3; 15 nucleotides align to TRBD2. The CDR3 runs to 16 residues. Germline CDR1 LNHDA, CDR2 SQIVND (reference sequence). J lost 4 bases, V lost 5 bases, and 4 bases had no gene match.

V gene TRBV9 combines with J gene TRBJ1-2; 12 nucleotides match TRBD1. From germline, CDR1 is SGDLS and CDR2 YYNGEE. The CDR3 is made up of 14 amino acids. The ends lost 3 bases at V and 7 bases at J; junction bases unmatched: 4. The CDR3 is CASSEGTGGIGYTF. The CDR3, as DNA: TGTGCCAGCAGCGAAGGGACAGGGGGCATTGGCTACACCTTC.

The chain links TRBV6-2 or TRBV6-3 to TRBJ2-7, with a tentative D call TRBD2 (6 bases). Trimming stripped 6 bases from V and 1 base from J, with 13 bases between. Germline CDR1 is MNHEY and CDR2 is SVGEGT. CDR3 length: 14 amino acids. CDR3 amino acids: CASSVKGTSYEQYF. The CDR3 DNA follows: TGTGCCAGCAGCGTTAAAGGGACTTCCTACGAGCAGTACTTC.

This clone came up once. The chain links TRBV7-2 to TRBJ1-3; D is uncertain. Looked up from germline, CDR1 is SGHTA and CDR2 is FQGNSA. This CDR3 is built from 16 residues. V was pared by 2 bases and J by 4 bases, with 15 bases between. CDR3 region: CASSLPEEWSGNTIYF. DNA for the CDR3: TGTGCCAGCAGCTTACCAGAGGAATGGTCCGGAAACACCATATATTTT.

The chain recombines TRBV3-1 (or the pseudogene TRBV3-2) with TRBJ2-1; TRBD2 matches 8 bases. The ends lost 4 bases at V and 7 bases at J; junction bases unmatched: 9. Germline CDR1 and CDR2: LGHDT and YNNKEL (reference sequence). The CDR3 is 15 amino acids. The CDR3 reads CASSPSGGALNEQFF. In nucleotides, the CDR3 is TGTGCCAGCAGCCCATCGGGGGGGGCCCTTAATGAGCAGTTCTTC.

The rearrangement links TRBV19 to TRBJ2-1; 10 bases map to TRBD1. Germline CDR1 and CDR2: LNHDA and SQIVND (reference sequence). J was trimmed by 7 bases and V by 3 bases; bases with no gene match: 6. There are 15 residues in the CDR3. The CDR3 DNA reads TGTGCCAGTAGTATGGGGACAGGGGTTAGGAATGAGCAGTTCTTC. As protein: CASSMGTGVRNEQFF.

The chain recombines TRBV3-1 (or the pseudogene TRBV3-2) with TRBJ1-2; perhaps TRBD1 as D (5 bases). CDR3 length: 13 amino acids. In germline, CDR1 is LGHDT, CDR2 YNNKEL (reference sequence). V lost 7 bases and J lost 4, with 13 bases in between. In DNA form, the CDR3 reads TGTGCCAGCACCCCCGGGGACTCCTATGGCTACACCTTC. Encoded protein: CASTPGDSYGYTF.

This clone was observed a few times. The genes are TRBV6-5 and TRBJ2-7; the D gene is possibly TRBD2 (5 bases). Looked up from germline, CDR1 is MNHEY and CDR2 is SVGAGI. CDR3 length: 12 amino acids. V was shortened by 6 bases and J by 2 bases, with 8 bases between the two germline ends. The CDR3 protein is CASRDFTYEQYF. The CDR3, as DNA: TGTGCCAGCAGGGACTTCACCTACGAGCAGTACTTC.

The chain uses TRBV2 and TRBJ1-2; TRBD1 matches 7 bases. With V trimmed by 3 bases and J by 5 bases, 9 bases remained unmatched. Looked up from germline, CDR1 is SNHLY and CDR2 is FYNNEI. The CDR3 is 15 amino acids. CDR3 in amino acids: CASSDIPGGPYGYTF. The DNA for the CDR3 is TGTGCCAGCAGTGATATCCCAGGGGGTCCTTATGGCTACACCTTC.

This chain links TRBV6-6 with TRBJ2-3; TRBD2 aligns across 7 bases. The CDR3 runs to 16 residues. The V and J ends lost 6 bases and 0 bases, in that order; junction bases with no gene match: 9. Germline V gives CDR1 MNHNY, CDR2 SVGAGI (reference sequence). The CDR3 DNA reads as TGTGCCAGCAGGTTAAGTGCGGGGGTGAGCACAGATACGCAGTATTTT. Translation gives CASRLSAGVSTDTQYF.

This chain uses TRBV2 with TRBJ1-1; D is possibly TRBD1 (5 bases). With 7 bases removed from V and 2 bases from J, the gap between germline ends came to 14 bases. CDR3 length equals 14 residues. Per germline, CDR1 SNHLY and CDR2 FYNNEI. The DNA for the CDR3 is TGTGCCAGCACGTTTGGGCGGGACAACACTGAAGCTTTCTTT. Protein sequence: CASTFGRDNTEAFF.